The 28 T cell receptor beta chains below all came from one sample that was sequenced in a study of cytomegalovirus exposure and HLA in healthy donors (TCRdb year 2017). Library construction relied on the immunoSEQ multiplex PCR assay. For the multiplex PCR, a mixture combining 60 forward primers for TCR Vbeta segments and 13 reverse primers for TCR Jbeta segments was used. TCRdb carries this immuneACCESS record with in-frame sequences only. Its versions omit some clonotypes, under half of them owing to an unresolved V gene in the studies checked, with the rest unexplained. Counted in this sample were around 200,000 clones; roughly 87% of them appeared once. The ten largest clones represent about 1.6% of the sample. Sequencing input: PBMCs. All receptors derive from a man aged 45 to 65 in good health and CMV-seronegative.

The DNA for the CDR3 is TGTGCCAGCAGATTGGGACAGCTGAACACTGAAGCTTTCTTT. Residues: CASRLGQLNTEAFF. V usage is TRBV7-2 and J usage is TRBJ1-1, with TRBD1 matching over 7 bases. The CDR3 has 14 residues. Per the germline V gene, CDR1 is SGHTA and CDR2 is FQGNSA. V lost 6 bases, J lost 0 bases, and 4 bases stayed unmatched. Together with reference TRBV7-2 and TRBJ1-1, the CDR3 gives the full variable domain: GAGVSQSPSNKVTEKGKDVELRCDPISGHTALYWYRQSLGQGLEFLIYFQGNSAPDKSGLPSDRFSAERTGGSVSTLTIQRTQQEDSAVYLCASRLGQLNTEAFFGQGTRLTVV.

The chain employs TRBV7-9 and TRBJ1-1; TRBD1 aligns across 7 bases. Germline values: CDR1 SEHNR, CDR2 FQNEAQ (reference sequence). The CDR3 covers 13 residues. V dropped 8 bases and J dropped 5; count of bases not matched to a gene: 8. CDR3 coding DNA: TGTGCCAGCTTGCAGGGGGTGTTTACTGAAGCTTTCTTT. Its protein product is CASLQGVFTEAFF.

J is TRBJ2-3 and V is TRBV5-1; 8 nucleotides match TRBD2. The V and J ends lost 4 bases and 2 bases, in that order; junction bases with no gene match: 9. CDR1 is SGHRS, CDR2 YFSETQ, per germline. The CDR3 contains 16 residues. Here the CDR3 DNA reads TGCGCCAGCAGCCGGGAGGGGGGCCCATCCACAGATACGCAGTATTTT. This sequence encodes CASSREGGPSTDTQYF. Filled out from reference TRBV5-1 and TRBJ2-3, the complete variable domain reads KAGVTQTPRYLIKTRGQQVTLSCSPISGHRSVSWYQQTPGQGLQFLFEYFSETQRNKGNFPGRFSGRQFSNSRSEMNVSTLELGDSALYLCASSREGGPSTDTQYFGPGTRLTVL.

This clone came up a few times. V gene TRBV19 combines with J gene TRBJ2-1, with TRBD1 identical over 7 bases. Germline CDR1 reads LNHDA; CDR2 reads SQIVND (reference sequence). This CDR3 spans 14 amino acids. J gave up 4 bases and V 5 bases, and 5 bases lay outside the gene matches. DNA of the CDR3: TGTGCCAGTAGTGAGGGACAGTTATACAATGAGCAGTTCTTC. As protein: CASSEGQLYNEQFF.

V gene TRBV19 combines with J gene TRBJ2-5; 7 bases are shared with TRBD1. The DNA end favors TRBJ2-7, so the J call may be wrong. CDR1 and CDR2 from the germline V gene are LNHDA and SQIVND (reference sequence). There are 15 residues in the CDR3. The CDR3 spells CASSARTGPTYEQYF. CDR3 bases: TGTGCCAGTAGTGCCCGGACAGGACCGACCTACGAGCAGTACTTC.

The chain joins TRBV2 to TRBJ2-7; 10 positions match TRBD2. Trimming at V came to 7 bases and at J to 1 base, leaving 7 bases not matched to a gene. The CDR3 is made up of 15 amino acids. Germline V gives CDR1 SNHLY, CDR2 FYNNEI. The chain's CDR3 is CASKLGAGGSYEQYF. In DNA form, the CDR3 reads TGTGCCAGCAAATTAGGAGCGGGAGGGTCCTACGAGCAGTACTTC. The full variable domain, completed using reference TRBV2 and TRBJ2-7, is EPEVTQTPSHQVTQMGQEVILRCVPISNHLYFYWYRQILGQKVEFLVSFYNNEISEKSEIFDDQFSVERPDGSNFTLKIRSTKLEDSAMYFCASKLGAGGSYEQYFGPGTRLTVT.

CDR3 DNA sequence: TGTGCCAGTAGCCTAACCCCAGCGGGGACCACTAATGAAAAACTGTTTTTT. This codes for CASSLTPAGTTNEKLFF. V is TRBV19 and J is TRBJ1-4, with D possibly matching TRBD1 (5 bases). This CDR3 comprises 17 residues. Between the trimmed V and J ends, which lost 6 bases and 2 bases, there was a span of 19 bases. The V gene's germline CDR1 is LNHDA and CDR2 SQIVND (reference sequence).

The V and J genes are TRBV29-1 and TRBJ2-2, with 7 bases identical to TRBD1. The J segment lost 7 bases and the V segment lost 4 bases, leaving 12 bases of the junction unmatched. The CDR3 runs 15 residues. The V gene's germline CDR1 is SQVTM and CDR2 ANQGSEA. For the CDR3, the DNA is TGCAGCGTTGGAGACAGGGCTAGTGGAAACGGGGAGCTGTTTTTT. Amino acid sequence: CSVGDRASGNGELFF.

This clone was counted between two and nine times. V is TRBV6-4 and J is TRBJ1-4; 7 nucleotides match TRBD1. After removal of 3 bases from V and 0 bases from J, the junction contained 1 base not matched to a gene. Germline V gene lookup returns CDR1 MRHNA and CDR2 SNTAGT. This CDR3 region has 15 residues. CDR3 amino acids: CASSEGQSTNEKLFF. The CDR3, as DNA: TGTGCCAGCAGTGAGGGACAGTCAACTAATGAAAAACTGTTTTTT.

This sequence joins TRBV2 and TRBJ2-2, with unresolved D. The CDR3 has 13 residues. Between the trimmed V and J ends, which lost 3 bases and 8 bases, there was a span of 10 bases. Looked up from germline, CDR1 is SNHLY and CDR2 is FYNNEI. This chain's CDR3 is CASSDTTPGELFF. For the CDR3, the DNA is TGTGCCAGCAGTGATACGACTCCGGGGGAGCTGTTTTTT.

The chain links TRBV4-3 to TRBJ1-2; 7 bases match TRBD1. Germline CDR1 LGHNA, CDR2 YSLEER. Trimming took 0 bases from V and 2 from J; bases not matched to a gene: 6. The CDR3 has 16 residues. The CDR3 DNA reads as TGCGCCAGCAGCCAAGATACGGACAGGAACAACTATGGCTACACCTTC. Translated, it gives CASSQDTDRNNYGYTF.

This clone was found once. The chain has TRBV12-5 and TRBJ1-2, with D perhaps matching TRBD1 (6 bases). The CDR3 loop spans 15 amino acids. Germline V gene sequence: CDR1 LGHNT, CDR2 FRNRAP. V lost 0 bases and J 7 bases, leaving 15 bases between the germline ends. The CDR3 protein is CASGLVNAPGVGYTF. The CDR3 DNA reads TGTGCTAGTGGTTTGGTAAATGCCCCAGGGGTTGGCTACACCTTC.

The rearrangement joins TRBV5-1 to TRBJ2-6, with 8 bases identical to TRBD1. This CDR3 spans 17 amino acids. Trimming cost V 0 bases and J 4 bases; bases outside gene matches: 6. In germline, CDR1 is SGHRS, CDR2 YFSETQ. CDR3 nucleotides: TGCGCCAGCAGCTTGGTGGCAGGGGGCGCAGGGGCCAACGTCCTGACTTTC. The encoded protein is CASSLVAGGAGANVLTF.

This chain connects TRBV18 to TRBJ2-6, with 8 bases lining up with TRBD1. Trimming cost V 2 bases and J 2 bases; bases outside gene matches: 8. This CDR3 is built from 18 residues. The germline V gene has CDR1 KGHSH and CDR2 LQKENI. The CDR3: CASSPSQGAPTGANVLTF. The CDR3 bases are TGTGCCAGCTCACCATCTCAGGGGGCGCCTACTGGGGCCAACGTCCTGACTTTC.

The rearrangement uses TRBV19 and TRBJ1-2; a possible D gene is TRBD1 (5 bases). Germline V gives CDR1 LNHDA, CDR2 SQIVND (reference sequence). This CDR3 has 14 residues. V dropped 4 bases and J dropped 3 bases, with 12 bases sitting between them. The CDR3: CASSSTGWDYGYTF. CDR3 DNA sequence: TGTGCCAGTAGTAGTACAGGCTGGGACTATGGCTACACCTTC.

This clone has just a few counts. This chain uses TRBV5-1 with TRBJ2-3, with D perhaps TRBD2 (6 bases). The CDR3 has 15 residues. Per the germline V gene, CDR1 is SGHRS and CDR2 is YFSETQ. V was pared by 0 bases and J by 2 bases, with 10 bases between. CDR3 nucleotide sequence: TGCGCCAGCAGCTTGGCGAGCGGGTACACAGATACGCAGTATTTT. Its translation is CASSLASGYTDTQYF.

The V gene is TRBV10-3, the J gene TRBJ2-7; D gene ambiguous. Trimming took 3 bases from V and 4 from J, leaving 10 bases between them. CDR1 and CDR2 from the germline V gene are ENHRY and SYGVKD. The length of the CDR3 is 13 residues. CDR3 amino acids: CAISEHERYEQYF. The CDR3 bases are TGTGCCATCAGTGAACACGAAAGATACGAGCAGTACTTC.

This clone was seen a handful of times. The chain is built from TRBV11-2 and TRBJ2-5; TRBD1 aligns across 11 bases. The CDR3 totals 15 residues. In germline, CDR1 is SGHAT, CDR2 FQNNGV. The V and J ends lost 1 base and 5 bases, in that order; junction bases with no gene match: 3. The CDR3 loop is CASSLGTGGTETQYF. DNA of the CDR3: TGTGCCAGCAGCTTAGGGACAGGGGGCACGGAGACCCAGTACTTC.

This clone was recorded a few times. The rearrangement uses TRBV6-5 and TRBJ1-3; 7 positions agree with TRBD1. Looked up from germline, CDR1 is MNHEY and CDR2 is SVGAGI. The length of the CDR3 is 15 residues. V was pared by 6 bases and J by 4 bases, with 9 bases of the junction left unmatched. CDR3 region: CASRGTGVGGNTIYF. The CDR3 DNA reads as TGTGCCAGCAGAGGAACAGGGGTCGGCGGAAACACCATATATTTT.

This clone was seen a handful of times. The rearrangement uses TRBV7-9 and TRBJ1-4, with 8 bases identical to TRBD1. The V segment lost 5 bases and the J segment 4 bases; nucleotides outside the gene matches: 3. CDR1 and CDR2 (germline): SEHNR, FQNEAQ (reference sequence). The CDR3 is made up of 14 amino acids. The CDR3 loop is CASSQTGVNEKLFF. The CDR3 coding sequence is TGTGCCAGCAGCCAGACAGGGGTTAATGAAAAACTGTTTTTT.

CDR3 coding DNA: TGTGCCAGCAGCCCGGGACAGGGGGCGCGAAACTATGGCTACACCTTC. Translated: CASSPGQGARNYGYTF. The chain couples TRBV28 to TRBJ1-2; TRBD1 aligns across 12 bases. This CDR3 spans 16 amino acids. Germline values: CDR1 MDHEN, CDR2 SYDVKM. The junction had 7 bases not matched to a gene; V was cut back by 6 bases and J by 2 bases.

This clone has only a few counts. The chain has TRBV5-4 and TRBJ1-3, with no clear D. The CDR3 totals 15 residues. V was clipped by 5 bases and J by 2 bases, with 14 bases between them. Per the germline V gene, CDR1 is SGHNT and CDR2 is YYREEE (reference sequence). CDR3 amino acids: CASSSTGGPGNTIYF. CDR3 nucleotides: TGTGCCAGCAGTTCGACGGGAGGGCCTGGAAACACCATATATTTT.

This clone has only a few counts. The chain couples TRBV6-5 to TRBJ1-1; 8 bases line up with TRBD1. The V and J ends lost 4 bases and 1 base, in that order; junction bases with no gene match: 8. CDR3 length: 16 amino acids. Germline CDR1 reads MNHEY; CDR2 reads SVGAGI. The DNA of the CDR3 is TGTGCCAGCAGTTCAGCTCTTGGGACAGGGAACACTGAAGCTTTCTTT. Translated, it gives CASSSALGTGNTEAFF.

CDR3 residues: CASSLWTGAEAFF. CDR3 DNA sequence: TGTGCCAGCAGCTTATGGACAGGGGCTGAAGCTTTCTTT. The rearrangement links TRBV7-2 to TRBJ1-1; 9 positions match TRBD1. The junction had 1 base not matched to a gene; V was cut back by 2 bases and J by 6 bases. The CDR3 has 13 amino acids. Germline CDR1 reads SGHTA; CDR2 reads FQGNSA. The complete variable domain, with remaining parts taken from reference TRBV7-2 and TRBJ1-1, reads GAGVSQSPSNKVTEKGKDVELRCDPISGHTALYWYRQSLGQGLEFLIYFQGNSAPDKSGLPSDRFSAERTGGSVSTLTIQRTQQEDSAVYLCASSLWTGAEAFFGQGTRLTVV.

The chain recombines TRBV19 with TRBJ2-4, with 11 bases fitting TRBD1. Germline V gene lookup returns CDR1 LNHDA and CDR2 SQIVND (reference sequence). The CDR3 has 16 amino acids. V trimming: 5 bases; J trimming: 8 bases; junction bases outside the gene matches: 11. CDR3 sequence (DNA): TGTGCCAGTAGTGGGGGACAGGGGGTAACTAGGGACATTCAGTACTTC. This translates into CASSGGQGVTRDIQYF.

The CDR3 DNA is TGTGCCAGTAGTCGCCGCGAGAGGGTCCCCACTGAAGCTTTCTTT. This encodes CASSRRERVPTEAFF. The chain is built from TRBV19 and TRBJ1-1; no firm D call. The CDR3 extends over 15 amino acids. Germline V lookup: CDR1 LNHDA, CDR2 SQIVND (reference sequence). V was cut by 5 bases and J by 4 bases, with 17 bases left in between.

This clone showed up just a few times. CDR3 amino acids: CASSQGTGVGKLFF. As DNA, the CDR3 is TGCGCCAGCAGCCAAGGGACAGGGGTCGGTAAACTGTTTTTT. The chain uses TRBV4-3 and TRBJ1-4, with TRBD1 matching 9 bases. V trimming: 1 base; J trimming: 11 bases; junction bases outside the gene matches: 5. The germline V gene has CDR1 LGHNA and CDR2 YSLEER. This CDR3 has 14 residues.

The J gene is TRBJ2-5, the V gene TRBV7-2; the match to TRBD2 covers 15 bases. CDR3 length: 17 residues. The junction had 4 bases not matched to a gene; V was cut back by 5 bases and J by 0 bases. CDR1 and CDR2 from the germline V gene are SGHTA and FQGNSA. The DNA for the CDR3 is TGTGCCAGCAGCAGTGGACTAGCGGGAGGGTACCAAGAGACCCAGTACTTC. Protein product: CASSSGLAGGYQETQYF.